Listed here are 3 T cell receptor beta chains from one sample, sequenced in a study of T-cell memory formation after mild COVID-19. TCRdb passed the 5' RACE reads through MiXCR, listing each CDR3 protein once. The table has approximately 490,000 distinct CDR3 sequences, roughly 22% seen once. Sequenced sample: PBMCs or a T cell subset sorted from them (not recorded which). Source of these receptors: an adult woman who had mild COVID-19 (a few samples of this study predate the infection). Cell type and time point are not known.

The rearrangement uses TRBV4-1 and TRBJ2-7, with D perhaps TRBD1 or TRBD2 (6 bases each). The length of the CDR3 is 15 residues. V was pared by 0 bases and J by 3 bases, with 12 bases between. CDR1 is MGHRA and CDR2 is YSYEKL in the germline V gene. CDR3 in DNA: TGCGCCAGCAGCCAAGAGACTAGGGGGGTCTACGAGCAGTACTTC. Its translation: CASSQETRGVYEQYF.

This clonotype was observed a handful of times. J is TRBJ2-5 and V is TRBV7-9, with a tentative D call TRBD2 (6 bases). The V end lost 4 bases, the J end lost 1 base, and 10 bases lay between the germline ends. The CDR3 sequence is 14 residues long. Germline CDR1 reads SEHNR; CDR2 reads FQNEAQ (reference sequence). The CDR3 DNA reads as TGTGCCAGCAGCTCCGGGACTTTCCAAGAGACCCAGTACTTC. Its translation: CASSSGTFQETQYF. Full variable domain (outside the CDR3, taken from reference TRBV7-9 and TRBJ2-5): DTGVSQNPRHKITKRGQNVTFRCDPISEHNRLYWYRQTLGQGPEFLTYFQNEAQLEKSRLLSDRFSAERPKGSFSTLEIQRTEQGDSAMYLCASSSGTFQETQYFGPGTRLLVL.

This clonotype occurred a few times. The chain couples TRBV20-1 to TRBJ2-1; D gene uncertain. The germline V gene has CDR1 DFQATT and CDR2 SNEGSKA (reference sequence). The CDR3 is 13 residues long. Trimming took off 5 bases at V and 1 base at J, with 9 bases between the two ends. CDR3 residues: CSALPQSYNEQFF. DNA for the CDR3: TGCAGTGCTCTGCCCCAGTCCTACAATGAGCAGTTCTTC.